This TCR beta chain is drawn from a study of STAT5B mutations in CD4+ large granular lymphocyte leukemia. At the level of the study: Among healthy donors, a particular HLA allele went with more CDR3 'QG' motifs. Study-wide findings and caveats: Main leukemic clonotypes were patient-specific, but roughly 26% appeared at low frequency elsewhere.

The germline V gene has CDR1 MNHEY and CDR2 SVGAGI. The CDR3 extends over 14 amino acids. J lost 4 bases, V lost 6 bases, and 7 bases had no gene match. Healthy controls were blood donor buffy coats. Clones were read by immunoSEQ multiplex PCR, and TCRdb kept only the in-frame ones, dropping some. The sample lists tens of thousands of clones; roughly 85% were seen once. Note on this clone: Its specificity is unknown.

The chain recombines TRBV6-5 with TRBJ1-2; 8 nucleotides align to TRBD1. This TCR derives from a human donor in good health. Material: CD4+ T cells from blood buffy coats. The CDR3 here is CASSQDRGGYGYTF. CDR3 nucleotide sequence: TGTGCCAGCAGCCAAGACAGGGGTGGCTATGGCTACACCTTC.